This T cell receptor (beta chain) was sequenced during a study of chemoradiotherapy in HPV16-positive cancers. This clone was counted once. The antigen is undetermined. Only in-frame clones appear in the TCRdb table, and some are missing; sequencing was by immunoSEQ multiplex PCR. Of 6,500 to 8,500 clones in the sample, around nine tenths were seen once. The CDR3 is 14 amino acids. Per the germline V gene, CDR1 is SQVTM and CDR2 is ANQGSEA. Trimming removed 2 bases at V and 2 bases at J, with 12 bases between. Notes on the study in general: HPV-responsive T-cell expansion during chemoradiotherapy was linked to improved recurrence-free survival in HPV16-positive patients. The functional HPV-specific definition rests on just two HPV16-positive patients. Candidate HPV-specific clones and E7-related TCR motifs grew in tumor during treatment.

This chain joins TRBV29-1 and TRBJ1-1, with no clear D. The TCR originated in a human donor with HPV-associated anogenital cancer. The starting material was blood, obtained from a patient who underwent chemoradiotherapy. Written as DNA, the CDR3 is TGCAGCGTTGAAAAATGGAGGGATAACACTGAAGCTTTCTTT. Protein: CSVEKWRDNTEAFF.